A single sample is the source of the 26 T cell receptor beta chains below, sequenced in a study of blood T cell repertoires in COVID-19. Generated by immunoSEQ multiplex PCR, the TCRdb table keeps only in-frame clones and is missing some. The repertoire holds approximately 350,000 clones, with around 92% as singletons. Source material: peripheral blood. The source is a woman aged 30 to 39 with COVID-19, enrolled during active disease.

This clone was counted a few times. This rearrangement joins TRBV29-1 to TRBJ1-2; D gene unclear. The length of the CDR3 is 15 residues. Trimming stripped 0 bases from V and 4 bases from J, with 15 bases between. Germline V gene sequence: CDR1 SQVTM, CDR2 ANQGSEA. The CDR3 reads CSVEDPRERFYGYTF. CDR3 DNA: TGCAGCGTTGAAGATCCTCGAGAACGGTTCTATGGCTACACCTTC. Drawing the rest from reference TRBV29-1 and TRBJ1-2, the complete variable domain is SAVISQKPSRDICQRGTSLTIQCQVDSQVTMMFWYRQQPGQSLTLIATANQGSEATYESGFVIDKFPISRPNLTFSTLTVSNMSPEDSSIYLCSVEDPRERFYGYTFGSGTRLTVV.

CDR3 DNA: TGCGCCAGCAGCCAAGACCCCGGGACAGGGGGCTACACCGGGGAGCTGTTTTTT. Protein product: CASSQDPGTGGYTGELFF. The rearrangement joins TRBV4-3 to TRBJ2-2; 12 positions agree with TRBD1. The trim removed 0 bases at V and 3 bases at J, leaving 5 bases unmatched. The CDR3 is 18 residues long. CDR1 LGHNA and CDR2 YSLEER come from the germline V gene.

This chain connects TRBV28 to TRBJ2-5; 7 bases fit TRBD1. Trimming at V came to 5 bases and at J to 4 bases, leaving 16 bases not matched to a gene. Germline assignment: CDR1 MDHEN and CDR2 SYDVKM. The CDR3 length is 17 residues. Written as DNA, the CDR3 is TGTGCCAGCAGTCGCTACTATCGGAACAGGGGTGGAGAGACCCAGTACTTC. The encoded protein is CASSRYYRNRGGETQYF.

This chain uses TRBV4-3 with TRBJ2-2, with 9 bases matching TRBD2. This CDR3 comprises 19 residues. Germline CDR1 and CDR2: LGHNA and YSLEER. J lost 4 bases, V lost 2 bases, and 14 bases had no gene match. The CDR3 bases are TGCGCCAGCAGCCAACGCGACCAACTAGTAGCGGGGGCCACCGGGGAGCTGTTTTTT. This sequence encodes CASSQRDQLVAGATGELFF.

This clone came up once. The V gene is TRBV18, the J gene TRBJ1-3, with D perhaps TRBD1 (5 bases). Germline CDR1 KGHSH, CDR2 LQKENI. V was pared by 3 bases and J by 3 bases, with 9 bases between. The CDR3 has 14 amino acids. CDR3 amino acids: CASSPGTDGNTIYF. CDR3 DNA: TGTGCCAGCTCACCGGGGACTGATGGAAACACCATATATTTT. The complete variable domain, with remaining parts taken from reference TRBV18 and TRBJ1-3, reads NAGVMQNPRHLVRRRGQEARLRCSPMKGHSHVYWYRQLPEEGLKFMVYLQKENIIDESGMPKERFSAEFPKEGPSILRIQQVVRGDSAAYFCASSPGTDGNTIYFGEGSWLTVV.

The rearrangement links TRBV4-1 to TRBJ2-2, with TRBD2 identical over 7 bases. This CDR3 is built from 18 residues. Germline V gives CDR1 MGHRA, CDR2 YSYEKL. V lost 0 bases, J lost 5 bases, and 12 bases stayed unmatched. CDR3 sequence: CASSQDFFLADVTGELFF. The CDR3 DNA is TGCGCCAGCAGCCAAGATTTCTTCCTAGCGGACGTAACCGGGGAGCTGTTTTTT.

The chain couples TRBV27 to TRBJ1-6; D not certain. The germline CDR1 and CDR2 sequences are MNHEY and SMNVEV (reference sequence). The germline V and J ends were trimmed by 7 bases and 6 bases, with 16 bases remaining between them. The CDR3 has 15 residues. The chain's CDR3 is CASTAGLNRNSPLHF. CDR3 DNA sequence: TGTGCCAGCACCGCCGGACTCAACCGTAATTCACCCCTCCACTTT.

The rearrangement joins TRBV7-2 to TRBJ2-7; 8 bases are a match to TRBD1. Germline V gene data show CDR1 as SGHTA and CDR2 as FQGNSA. The ends lost 5 bases at V and 3 bases at J; junction bases unmatched: 6. This CDR3 has 14 amino acids. The CDR3: CASSAPGGGYEQYF. CDR3 in DNA: TGTGCCAGCAGCGCCCCAGGGGGCGGCTACGAGCAGTACTTC.

The chain has TRBV7-2 and TRBJ1-1; 10 nucleotides match TRBD1. With V trimmed by 2 bases and J by 7 bases, 16 bases remained unmatched. From germline, CDR1 is SGHTA and CDR2 FQGNSA. This CDR3 contains 18 residues. The DNA for the CDR3 is TGTGCCAGCAGCTTACCTGACAGGGGGCCCTTCCCGTCCTTTGAAGCTTTCTTT. This translates into CASSLPDRGPFPSFEAFF.

The chain uses TRBV30 and TRBJ2-4; 9 nucleotides agree with TRBD2. This CDR3 region has 14 residues. V lost 1 base, J lost 8 bases, and 6 bases stayed unmatched. CDR1 and CDR2 (germline): GTSNPN, SVGIG (reference sequence). The CDR3 loop reads CAWSGPGLADIQYF. CDR3 DNA: TGTGCCTGGAGTGGCCCGGGACTAGCAGACATTCAGTACTTC.

J is TRBJ1-2 and V is TRBV11-2; D might be TRBD1 (5 bases). CDR3 length: 15 residues. V dropped 1 base and J dropped 1 base, with 10 bases sitting between them. Germline loops: CDR1 SGHAT, CDR2 FQNNGV. The CDR3 reads CASSLVDSYNYGYTF. The CDR3 bases are TGTGCCAGCAGCTTAGTCGACAGTTATAACTATGGCTACACCTTC.

This clone has a single count. The chain uses TRBV2 and TRBJ2-7, with D perhaps matching TRBD1 (5 bases). The ends were cut back, 6 bases at V and 4 bases at J, with 16 bases in the middle. Germline lookup yields CDR1 SNHLY and CDR2 FYNNEI. The CDR3 covers 14 residues. The CDR3 coding sequence is TGTGCCAGCAGGAGAGAGACAGTCCTTTACGAGCAGTACTTC. Translating gives CASRRETVLYEQYF.

The rearrangement uses TRBV19 and TRBJ1-3, with 7 bases aligning to TRBD1. The CDR3 runs to 11 residues. Per germline, CDR1 LNHDA and CDR2 SQIVND (reference sequence). The CDR3: CATGVGNTIYF. CDR3 nucleotide sequence: TGTGCTACAGGGGTTGGAAACACCATATATTTT.

This chain links TRBV5-4 with TRBJ1-4, with 8 positions matching TRBD1. Germline values: CDR1 SGHNT, CDR2 YYREEE (reference sequence). V gave up 2 bases and J gave up 0 bases; unmatched junction bases: 3. CDR3 length: 16 amino acids. The CDR3 sequence: CASSFTGGATNEKLFF. The CDR3 nucleotides read TGTGCCAGCAGCTTCACAGGGGGAGCAACTAATGAAAAACTGTTTTTT.

The chain couples TRBV7-8 to TRBJ2-7; weak D call: TRBD2 (6 bases). V shed 0 bases and J shed 5 bases, with 17 bases lying between them. In germline, CDR1 is SGHVS, CDR2 FQNEAQ. The CDR3 covers 16 residues. The CDR3 nucleotides are TGTGCCAGCAGCTTAGCGGTGACTAGAAGCGGCAACGAGCAGTACTTC. Translating gives CASSLAVTRSGNEQYF.

This clone was seen only a few times. CDR3 coding DNA: TGTGCCAGCAGTGACAGTCCAGGCACAGATACGCAGTATTTT. This sequence encodes CASSDSPGTDTQYF. The gene calls are TRBV6-4 and TRBJ2-3; unclear D gene. CDR1 MRHNA and CDR2 SNTAGT come from the germline V gene. V was pared by 2 bases and J by 1 base, with 7 bases between. CDR3 length equals 14 residues.

Here the CDR3 reads CASQIAGAGEQFF. The CDR3 nucleotides are TGTGCCAGTCAGATAGCGGGAGCGGGTGAGCAGTTCTTC. This rearrangement joins TRBV9 to TRBJ2-1; the match to TRBD2 covers 9 bases. CDR1 and CDR2 (germline): SGDLS, YYNGEE. The CDR3 consists of 13 residues. V shed 8 bases and J 9 bases; nucleotides not matched to a gene: 9.

V usage is TRBV7-9 and J usage is TRBJ1-5; D is unresolved. Trimming took off 1 base at V and 3 bases at J, with 13 bases between the two ends. The CDR3 consists of 16 residues. CDR1 SEHNR and CDR2 FQNEAQ come from the germline V gene (reference sequence). The CDR3 spells CASSLGAGGLNQPQHF. The CDR3 DNA reads TGTGCCAGCAGCTTAGGGGCGGGCGGCCTCAATCAGCCCCAGCATTTT.

This clone has just one count. J is TRBJ2-5 and V is TRBV6-2 or TRBV6-3; the D gene is possibly TRBD2 (6 bases). Trimming pared 5 bases from V and 1 base from J, leaving 8 bases between. Germline CDR1 and CDR2: MNHEY and SVGEGT. CDR3 length: 13 amino acids. The CDR3 bases are TGTGCCAGCAGTACGACTAGCCAAGAGACCCAGTACTTC. Amino acids: CASSTTSQETQYF.

The rearrangement uses TRBV6-5 and TRBJ1-1; TRBD1 matches at 7 bases. V trimming: 8 bases; J trimming: 5 bases; junction bases outside the gene matches: 11. CDR1 is MNHEY and CDR2 is SVGAGI in the germline V gene. The CDR3 runs 14 residues. The CDR3 spells CASGVQGTSTEAFF. The CDR3 nucleotides are TGTGCCAGCGGAGTACAGGGGACATCGACTGAAGCTTTCTTT.

The chain is built from TRBV11-2 and TRBJ2-1, with TRBD2 matching over 9 bases. The CDR3 has 16 amino acids. The ends lost 1 base at V and 6 bases at J; junction bases unmatched: 7. The germline V gene encodes CDR1 SGHAT and CDR2 FQNNGV. CDR3 amino acids: CASSLVAGGRFNEQFF. The CDR3 bases are TGTGCCAGCAGCTTAGTGGCGGGAGGGAGATTCAATGAGCAGTTCTTC.

This rearrangement joins TRBV25-1 to TRBJ2-1; D uncertain. Germline CDR1 reads MGHDK; CDR2 reads SYGVNS. Trimming stripped 5 bases from V and 2 bases from J, with 16 bases between. The CDR3 consists of 16 residues. The CDR3 loop is CASSPRGPNTYNEQFF. CDR3 in DNA: TGTGCCAGCAGTCCCCGAGGCCCCAACACCTACAATGAGCAGTTCTTC.

This chain connects TRBV7-9 to TRBJ2-2, with D perhaps matching TRBD1 (6 bases). V lost 5 bases to trimming and J lost 7 bases, with 14 bases between them. Per the germline V gene, CDR1 is SEHNR and CDR2 is FQNEAQ (reference sequence). The CDR3 loop spans 14 amino acids. The CDR3 DNA is TGTGCCAGCAGCAGTCCCCAGGGGAGCGGGGAGCTGTTTTTT. Its protein is CASSSPQGSGELFF.

The chain has TRBV4-3 and TRBJ1-4; the D is unclear. The CDR3 is 17 residues long. Germline V gene lookup returns CDR1 LGHNA and CDR2 YSLEER. The ends were cut back, 0 bases at V and 0 bases at J, with 11 bases in the middle. This chain's CDR3 is CASSQELALATNEKLFF. CDR3 in DNA: TGCGCCAGCAGCCAAGAGTTAGCCCTAGCAACTAATGAAAAACTGTTTTTT.

The chain recombines TRBV14 with TRBJ1-4, with 7 nucleotides matching TRBD1. V trimming: 2 bases; J trimming: 1 base; junction bases outside the gene matches: 1. This CDR3 has 15 residues. CDR1 is SGHDN, CDR2 FVKESK, per germline. CDR3 nucleotide sequence: TGTGCCAGCAGCCAAAGGGGGCAAACTAATGAAAAACTGTTTTTT. Protein: CASSQRGQTNEKLFF.

This chain connects TRBV27 to TRBJ2-7; 9 bases line up with TRBD2. V lost 3 bases and J lost 7; bases outside the gene matches: 7. Germline V gene data show CDR1 as MNHEY and CDR2 as SMNVEV (reference sequence). The CDR3 runs 14 residues. CDR3 coding DNA: TGTGCCAGCAGTTTCGGCGGGGGGGCGGGGGAGCAGTACTTC. This translates into CASSFGGGAGEQYF.